One and the same sample provided the 16 T cell receptor beta chains below, sequenced in a study of CD8 T cells in cerebrospinal fluid in Alzheimer's disease. One entry per CDR3 protein, without DNA, is what TCRdb gives after re-calling the 10x single-cell sequencing reads. The repertoire shows 800 to 1,000 distinct CDR3 sequences; the top ten hold less than 20%. The sequenced sample was cerebrospinal fluid. These receptors all come from a human donor with Parkinson's disease.

By frequency, this clonotype is medium-sized. This chain links TRBV9 with TRBJ2-7. The V gene's germline CDR1 is SGDLS and CDR2 YYNGEE. The CDR3 contains 13 residues. The CDR3: CASSVFSGYEQYF.

Its frequency marks this clonotype as medium-sized. This chain connects TRBV7-8 to TRBJ2-3. The length of the CDR3 is 13 residues. Germline V lookup: CDR1 SGHVS, CDR2 FQNEAQ. CDR3: CASSLAWSDTQYF.

The chain uses TRBV6-1 and TRBJ2-7. The length of the CDR3 is 13 residues. Germline V CDR1 and CDR2: MNHNS, SASEGT. The CDR3 loop is CASRELPPNEQYF.

By frequency, this clonotype is medium-sized. The chain uses TRBV7-9 and TRBJ2-3; no DNA is available, so the TRBD1 call from TCRdb remains unchecked. Germline assignment: CDR1 SEHNR and CDR2 FQNEAQ (reference sequence). The CDR3 sequence is 14 residues long. The CDR3 loop reads CASSLSGSTDTQYF.

This clonotype ranks as medium-sized (0.01 to 0.1%) in terms of frequency. The CDR3: CASSTGTRNIQYF. The J gene is TRBJ2-4, the V gene TRBV6-6; with no DNA, the TCRdb D assignment of TRBD1 cannot be verified. The germline V gene encodes CDR1 MNHNY and CDR2 SVGAGI (reference sequence). The CDR3 consists of 13 residues.

V is TRBV19 and J is TRBJ2-7. This CDR3 has 14 residues. CDR1 and CDR2 (germline): LNHDA, SQIVND (reference sequence). This chain's CDR3 is CASSIRNTDYEQYF.

This clonotype is medium-sized (0.01 to 0.1%) by frequency. The chain links TRBV11-3 to TRBJ2-5; as DNA is missing, the TRBD1 call by TCRdb cannot be tested. CDR3 size: 12 residues. Per germline, CDR1 SGHNT and CDR2 YENEEA. The CDR3 protein is CASLGTEETQYF.

This clonotype registers medium-sized (0.01 to 0.1%) by frequency. The V call is TRBV28, the J call TRBJ2-5; the TRBD2 assignment by TCRdb is unverifiable without DNA. The CDR3 spans 15 residues. Germline lookup yields CDR1 MDHEN and CDR2 SYDVKM. The chain's CDR3 is CASSFGGGLSETQYF. The full variable domain, with the rest looked up from reference TRBV28 and TRBJ2-5, is DVKVTQSSRYLVKRTGEKVFLECVQDMDHENMFWYRQDPGLGLRLIYFSYDVKMKEKGDIPEGYSVSREKKERFSLILESASTNQTSMYLCASSFGGGLSETQYFGPGTRLLVL.

By frequency, this clonotype registers medium-sized. The chain has TRBV10-3 and TRBJ2-5; there is no DNA to check the TCRdb D call of TRBD1. CDR1 is ENHRY and CDR2 is SYGVKD in the germline V gene. CDR3 length equals 13 residues. The CDR3 loop reads CAISSVGGETQYF.

Measured by frequency, this clonotype is medium-sized. The rearrangement uses TRBV27 and TRBJ2-7; without DNA, the TCRdb call of TRBD2 cannot be checked. The V gene's germline CDR1 is MNHEY and CDR2 SMNVEV (reference sequence). The CDR3 extends over 15 amino acids. Here the CDR3 reads CASSQTRGFGHEQYF.

This clonotype counts as large by frequency. The chain employs TRBV9 and TRBJ2-7; there is no DNA to check the TCRdb D call of TRBD1. Per the germline V gene, CDR1 is SGDLS and CDR2 is YYNGEE. The CDR3 is made up of 15 amino acids. The CDR3 sequence is CASSVEATGTYEQYF.

Frequency places this clonotype as large. The gene calls are TRBV7-2 and TRBJ1-5. The CDR3 extends over 12 amino acids. Germline V gives CDR1 SGHTA, CDR2 FQGNSA. CDR3 sequence reads: CASSLLGQPQHF.

The V call is TRBV28, the J call TRBJ1-4. Germline-derived CDR1 and CDR2 are MDHEN and SYDVKM. This CDR3 is 14 amino acids long. CDR3 loop: CASSFPSTNEKLFF.

By frequency, this clonotype registers medium-sized (0.01 to 0.1%). The chain couples TRBV20-1 to TRBJ2-3; TCRdb selects TRBD2, and the lack of DNA leaves this call unchecked. Germline V gene lookup returns CDR1 DFQATT and CDR2 SNEGSKA (reference sequence). CDR3 length: 15 residues. CDR3 protein: CSARVSGKETDTQYF.

This clonotype is identified as large from frequency. V usage is TRBV2 and J usage is TRBJ2-5; lacking DNA, the TRBD1 call made by TCRdb goes unchecked. This CDR3 spans 13 amino acids. Per germline, CDR1 SNHLY and CDR2 FYNNEI. This CDR3 reads CARGGQGEETQYF.

By frequency, this clonotype registers medium-sized. V is TRBV9 and J is TRBJ2-5; TCRdb selects TRBD2, and the lack of DNA leaves this call unchecked. This CDR3 has 17 residues. Germline assignment: CDR1 SGDLS and CDR2 YYNGEE. The CDR3 is CASSVVGLAGGRETQYF.